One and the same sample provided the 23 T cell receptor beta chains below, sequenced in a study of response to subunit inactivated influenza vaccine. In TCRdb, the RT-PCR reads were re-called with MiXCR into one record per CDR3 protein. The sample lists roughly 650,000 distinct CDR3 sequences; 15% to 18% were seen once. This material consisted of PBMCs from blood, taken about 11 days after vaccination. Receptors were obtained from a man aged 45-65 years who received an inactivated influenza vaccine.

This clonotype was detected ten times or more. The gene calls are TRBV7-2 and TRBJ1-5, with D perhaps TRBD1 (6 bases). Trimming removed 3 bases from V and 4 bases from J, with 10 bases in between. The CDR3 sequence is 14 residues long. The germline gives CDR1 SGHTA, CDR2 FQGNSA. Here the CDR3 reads CASSLRTANQPQHF. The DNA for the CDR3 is TGTGCCAGCAGCTTGAGGACAGCGAATCAGCCCCAGCATTTT.

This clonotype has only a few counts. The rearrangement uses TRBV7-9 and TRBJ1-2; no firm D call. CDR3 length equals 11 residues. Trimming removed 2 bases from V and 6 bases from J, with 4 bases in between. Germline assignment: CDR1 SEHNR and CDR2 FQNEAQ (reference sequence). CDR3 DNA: TGTGCCAGCAGCTTATTGCATGGCTACACCTTC. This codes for CASSLLHGYTF.

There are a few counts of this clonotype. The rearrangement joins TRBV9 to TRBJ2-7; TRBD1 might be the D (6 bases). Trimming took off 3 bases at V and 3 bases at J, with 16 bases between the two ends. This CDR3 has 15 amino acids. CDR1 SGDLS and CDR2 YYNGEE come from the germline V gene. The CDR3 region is CASSAGHGEGYEQYF. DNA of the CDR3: TGTGCCAGCAGCGCGGGACACGGCGAGGGCTACGAGCAGTACTTC.

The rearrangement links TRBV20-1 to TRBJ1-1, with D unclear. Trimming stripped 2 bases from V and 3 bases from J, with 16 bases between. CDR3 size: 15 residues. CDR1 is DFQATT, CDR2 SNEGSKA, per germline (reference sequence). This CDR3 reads CSARPPGSADTEAFF. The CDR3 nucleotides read TGCAGTGCTAGACCTCCCGGCAGCGCAGACACTGAAGCTTTCTTT.

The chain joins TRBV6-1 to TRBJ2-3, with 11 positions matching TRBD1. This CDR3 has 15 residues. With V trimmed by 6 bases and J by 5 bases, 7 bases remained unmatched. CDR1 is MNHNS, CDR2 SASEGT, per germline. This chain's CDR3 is CASSRRTGGQDTQYF. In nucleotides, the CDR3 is TGTGCCAGCAGCCGACGGACAGGGGGCCAAGATACGCAGTATTTT.

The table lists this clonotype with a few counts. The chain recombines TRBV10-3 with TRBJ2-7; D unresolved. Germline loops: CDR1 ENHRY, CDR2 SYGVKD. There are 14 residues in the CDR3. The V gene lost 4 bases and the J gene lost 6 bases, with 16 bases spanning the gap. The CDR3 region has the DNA TGTGCCATCAGTGGGGCGGCCATGTTGGGCGAGCAGTACTTC. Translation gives CAISGAAMLGEQYF.

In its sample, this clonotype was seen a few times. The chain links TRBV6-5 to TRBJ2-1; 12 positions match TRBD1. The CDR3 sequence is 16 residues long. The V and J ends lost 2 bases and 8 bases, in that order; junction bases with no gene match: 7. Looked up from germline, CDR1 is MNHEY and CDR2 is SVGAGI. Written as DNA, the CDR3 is TGTGCCAGCAGTTACACCGGGACAGGGGGCTGGGATGAGCAGTTCTTC. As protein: CASSYTGTGGWDEQFF.

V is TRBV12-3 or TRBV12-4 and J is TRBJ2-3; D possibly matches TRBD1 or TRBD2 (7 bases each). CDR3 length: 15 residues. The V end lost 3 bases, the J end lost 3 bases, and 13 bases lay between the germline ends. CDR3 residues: CASSFQGGPTDTQYF. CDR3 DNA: TGTGCCAGCAGTTTTCAGGGGGGGCCTACAGATACGCAGTATTTT.

The CDR3 bases are TGTGCCAGCTCACCACCGGGACTAGCGGGGAAGCAAGAGACCCAGTACTTC. As protein: CASSPPGLAGKQETQYF. V usage is TRBV18 and J usage is TRBJ2-5, with 13 bases identical to TRBD2. CDR1 and CDR2 from the germline V gene are KGHSH and LQKENI. V shed 0 bases and J 2 bases; nucleotides not matched to a gene: 3. This CDR3 has 17 amino acids.

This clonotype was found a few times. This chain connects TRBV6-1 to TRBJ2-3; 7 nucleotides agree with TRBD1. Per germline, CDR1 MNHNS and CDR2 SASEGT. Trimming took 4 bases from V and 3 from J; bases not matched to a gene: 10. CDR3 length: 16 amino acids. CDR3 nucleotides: TGTGCCAGCAGTGGACCCGGACAGGACCGAACAGATACGCAGTATTTT. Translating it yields CASSGPGQDRTDTQYF.

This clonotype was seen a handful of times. The CDR3 loop reads CSARRAQGSGYEQYF. The CDR3 DNA sequence: TGCAGTGCTAGGAGGGCCCAAGGGAGCGGCTACGAGCAGTACTTC. The gene calls are TRBV20-1 and TRBJ2-7; a possible D gene is TRBD2 (5 bases). The CDR3 covers 15 residues. Germline values: CDR1 DFQATT, CDR2 SNEGSKA (reference sequence). Trimming removed 3 bases at V and 3 bases at J, with 18 bases between.

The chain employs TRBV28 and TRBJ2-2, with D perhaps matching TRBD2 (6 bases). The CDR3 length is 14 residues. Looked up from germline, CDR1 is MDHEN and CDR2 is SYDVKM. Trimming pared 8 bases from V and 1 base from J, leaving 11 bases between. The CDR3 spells CASYSGVNTGELFF. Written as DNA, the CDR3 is TGTGCCAGCTATAGCGGAGTGAACACCGGGGAGCTGTTTTTT.

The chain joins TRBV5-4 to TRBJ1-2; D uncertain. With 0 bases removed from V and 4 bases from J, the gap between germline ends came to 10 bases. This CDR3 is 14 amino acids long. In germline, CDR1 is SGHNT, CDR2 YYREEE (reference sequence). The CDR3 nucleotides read TGTGCCAGCAGCTTGGTTGCAGCCTCCTATGGCTACACCTTC. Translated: CASSLVAASYGYTF.

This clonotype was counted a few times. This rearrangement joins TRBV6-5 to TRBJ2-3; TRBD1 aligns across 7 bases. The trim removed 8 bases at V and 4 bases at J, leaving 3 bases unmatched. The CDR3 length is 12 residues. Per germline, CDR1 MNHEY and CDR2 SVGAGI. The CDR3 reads CASSGQADTQYF. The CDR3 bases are TGTGCCAGCTCTGGACAGGCAGATACGCAGTATTTT.

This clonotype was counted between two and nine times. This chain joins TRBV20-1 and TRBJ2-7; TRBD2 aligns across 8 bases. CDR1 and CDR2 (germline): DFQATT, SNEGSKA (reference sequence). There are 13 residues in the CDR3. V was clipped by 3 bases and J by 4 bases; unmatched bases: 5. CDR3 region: CSARAGGQYEQYF. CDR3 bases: TGCAGTGCTAGGGCGGGAGGTCAATACGAGCAGTACTTC.

In nucleotides, the CDR3 is TGTGCCAGCAGCGTCTCCGGTGCGGCGCAGTATTTT. Residues: CASSVSGAAQYF. The chain employs TRBV6-5 and TRBJ2-3; D uncertain. Between the trimmed V and J ends, which lost 6 bases and 10 bases, there was a span of 14 bases. The CDR3 spans 12 residues. Looked up from germline, CDR1 is MNHEY and CDR2 is SVGAGI.

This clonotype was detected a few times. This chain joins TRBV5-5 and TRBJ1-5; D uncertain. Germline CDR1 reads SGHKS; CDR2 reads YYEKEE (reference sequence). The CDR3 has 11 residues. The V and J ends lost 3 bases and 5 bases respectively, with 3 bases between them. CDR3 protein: CASSSDQPQHF. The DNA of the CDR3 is TGTGCCAGCAGCTCGGATCAGCCCCAGCATTTT. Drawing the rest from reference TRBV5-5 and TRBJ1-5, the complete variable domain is DAGVTQSPTHLIKTRGQQVTLRCSPISGHKSVSWYQQVLGQGPQFIFQYYEKEERGRGNFPDRFSARQFPNYSSELNVNALLLGDSALYLCASSSDQPQHFGDGTRLSIL.

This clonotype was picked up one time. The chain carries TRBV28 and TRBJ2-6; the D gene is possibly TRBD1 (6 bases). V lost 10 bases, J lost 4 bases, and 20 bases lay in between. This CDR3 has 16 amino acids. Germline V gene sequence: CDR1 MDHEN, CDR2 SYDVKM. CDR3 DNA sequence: TGTGCCATCAGCACCCTCGGGACATCAGGGGCCAACGTCCTGACTTTC. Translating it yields CAISTLGTSGANVLTF.

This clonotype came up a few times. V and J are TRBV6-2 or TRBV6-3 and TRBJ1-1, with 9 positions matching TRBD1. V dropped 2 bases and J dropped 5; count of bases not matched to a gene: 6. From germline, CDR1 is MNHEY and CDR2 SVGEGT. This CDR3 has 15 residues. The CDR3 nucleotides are TGTGCCAGCAGTTACCCCGGGACAGGGAGGACTGAAGCTTTCTTT. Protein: CASSYPGTGRTEAFF.

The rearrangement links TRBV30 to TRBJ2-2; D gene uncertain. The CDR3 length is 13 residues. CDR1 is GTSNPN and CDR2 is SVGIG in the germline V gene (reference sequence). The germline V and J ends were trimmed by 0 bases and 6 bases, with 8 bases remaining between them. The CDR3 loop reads CAWSVSWAGELFF. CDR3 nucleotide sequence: TGTGCCTGGAGTGTATCTTGGGCCGGGGAGCTGTTTTTT.

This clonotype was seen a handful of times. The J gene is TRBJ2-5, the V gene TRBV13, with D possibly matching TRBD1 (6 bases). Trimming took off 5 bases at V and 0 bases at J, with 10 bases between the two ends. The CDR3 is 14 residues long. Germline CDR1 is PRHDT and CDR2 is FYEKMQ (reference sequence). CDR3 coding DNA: TGTGCCAGCAGCAATTGGACAGACCAAGAGACCCAGTACTTC. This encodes CASSNWTDQETQYF.

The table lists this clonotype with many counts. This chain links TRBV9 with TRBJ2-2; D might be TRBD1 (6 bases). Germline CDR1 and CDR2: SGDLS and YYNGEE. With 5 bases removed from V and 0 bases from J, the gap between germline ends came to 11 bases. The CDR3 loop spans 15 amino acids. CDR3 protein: CASSPRTANTGELFF. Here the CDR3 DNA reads TGTGCCAGCAGTCCCCGGACAGCGAACACCGGGGAGCTGTTTTTT.

The CDR3 coding sequence is TGTGCCAGCAGCCCCATCGTCACTAGCTCCTACAATGAGCAGTTCTTC. It translates to CASSPIVTSSYNEQFF. The chain links TRBV7-9 to TRBJ2-1; weak D call: TRBD2 (5 bases). Trimming removed 5 bases from V and 0 bases from J, with 14 bases in between. The CDR3 length is 16 residues. Germline lookup yields CDR1 SEHNR and CDR2 FQNEAQ (reference sequence).